The rows below give T cell receptor beta chains drawn from one sample of a study of T-cell memory formation after mild COVID-19. TCRdb processed the 5' RACE reads anew with MiXCR; each CDR3 protein has one entry. This table has some 300,000 distinct CDR3 sequences, around 20% appearing once. Material: PBMCs or a T cell subset sorted from them (not recorded which). These receptors all stem from a man between 18 and 35 years old who had mild COVID-19 (a few samples of this study predate the infection). Cell type and time point are not known. Both conserved end residues are part of each CDR3. Fields, in order: CDR3 length, clone size, J gene, V gene, D gene, CDR3 DNA, CDR3 protein. A D gene is named only where the DNA matches it firmly. The listing skips clone size in some rows; elsewhere it reads once, few, many or a size class.

15 once TRBJ1-6 TRBV7-6 TRBD1 TGTGCCAGCAGCTCCGGACAGGGTGAGGCTTCACCCCTCCACTTT CASSSGQGEASPLHF
16 many TRBJ1-2 TRBV11-2 NA TGTGCCAGCAGCTTATATCGGGGGTTGGAGGTTTATGGCTACACCTTC CASSLYRGLEVYGYTF
15 few TRBJ2-3 TRBV6-1 NA TGTGCCAGCAGTGAAGTTAGAGCTAGCACAGATACGCAGTATTTT CASSEVRASTDTQYF
13 few TRBJ2-1 TRBV7-3 TRBD1 TGTGCCAGCAGCAAGGACAGGGGGGATGAGCAGTTCTTC CASSKDRGDEQFF
11 NA TRBJ1-2 TRBV12-3/TRBV12-4 NA TGTGCCAGCAGCGACAACTATGGCTACACCTTC CASSDNYGYTF
13 few TRBJ1-6 TRBV12-3/TRBV12-4 NA TGTGCCAGCAGATCAGGATGGAGTTCACCCCTCCACTTT CASRSGWSSPLHF
18 NA TRBJ1-1 TRBV6-5 NA TGTGCCAGCAGTTACGAACAGGGAGAGTTAGACTCAGGCACTGAAGCTTTCTTT CASSYEQGELDSGTEAFF
14 few TRBJ2-3 TRBV7-9 TRBD2 TGTGCCAGCAGCTTTAGCGGGAGAGGCGATACGCAGTATTTT CASSFSGRGDTQYF
14 few TRBJ1-1 TRBV10-3 NA TGTGCCATCAGAGCCGAGGAGGGGAGCACTGAAGCTTTCTTT CAIRAEEGSTEAFF
17 NA TRBJ2-1 TRBV7-2 TRBD2 TGTGCCAGCAGCTCCAAGACTAGCGGGGGGCGATACAATGAGCAGTTCTTC CASSSKTSGGRYNEQFF
12 NA TRBJ2-7 TRBV7-2 NA TGTGCCAGCAGCCCGACAGGCCACGAGCAGTACTTC CASSPTGHEQYF
16 few TRBJ2-5 TRBV10-3 NA TGTGCCATCAGCGCTTCGGTAGGGCAACTTCAAGAGACCCAGTACTTC CAISASVGQLQETQYF
14 many TRBJ2-7 TRBV5-1 NA TGCGCCAGCAGCTTGGCCGGCAGGACCTACGAGCAGTACTTC CASSLAGRTYEQYF
15 NA TRBJ1-2 TRBV20-1 TRBD1 TGCAGTGCTAGAGATAGCCGAACAGGGGATTATGGCTACACCTTC CSARDSRTGDYGYTF
14 few TRBJ1-5 TRBV15 NA TGTGCCACCAGCAGAGATGCGGTATCCCAGCCCCATCATTTT CATSRDAVSQPHHF
13 NA TRBJ1-2 TRBV18 NA TGTGCCAGCTCACCGACAGACTTCTATGGCTACACCTTC CASSPTDFYGYTF
14 few TRBJ2-2 TRBV5-1 NA TGCGCCAGCAGCCCCCACCGGCACACCGGGGAGCTGTTTTTT CASSPHRHTGELFF
15 few TRBJ2-7 TRBV20-1 TRBD2 TGCAGTGCTAGAGTCGGGGTAGCGGGCTCCTACGAGCAGTACTTC CSARVGVAGSYEQYF
17 NA TRBJ1-2 TRBV7-2 NA TGTGCCAGCTCACGTGGGGCAGGACAGATCTTTAACTATGGCTACACCTTC CASSRGAGQIFNYGYTF
16 NA TRBJ2-3 TRBV5-1 NA TGCGCCAGCAGTTATACCTCCGGGGGTATCGCAGATACGCAGTATTTT CASSYTSGGIADTQYF
13 NA TRBJ2-1 TRBV6-5 NA TGTGCCAGCATTGGTTCGGCATATACTGAGCAGTTCTTC CASIGSAYTEQFF
15 few TRBJ2-5 TRBV7-2 TRBD2 TGTGCCAGCAGTCGTAGCGGGGGGTACCAAGAGACCCAGTACTTC CASSRSGGYQETQYF
14 many TRBJ2-3 TRBV9 TRBD2 TGTGCCAGCAGCGTTCGGGGACTAGCAGATACGCAGTATTTT CASSVRGLADTQYF
15 many TRBJ2-2 TRBV6-5 NA TGTGCCAGCAGTTACTCGACCTCGGGTCACGGGGAGCTGTTTTTT CASSYSTSGHGELFF
14 NA TRBJ1-1 TRBV3-1 NA TGTGCCAGCAGCCACTTATCGCCAGGCACTGAAGCTTTCTTT CASSHLSPGTEAFF
14 NA TRBJ2-5 TRBV5-4 TRBD1 TGTGCCAGCAGCCTCTGGACAGGTTTGGAGACCCAGTACTTC CASSLWTGLETQYF
15 few TRBJ1-1 TRBV7-2 TRBD1 TGTGCCAGCAGCTTAGCGCCAGGGGGGAGTACTGAAGCTTTCTTT CASSLAPGGSTEAFF
13 NA TRBJ2-7 TRBV6-5 NA TGTGCCAGCACCCACGGGGGAATTGGCGAGCAGTACTTC CASTHGGIGEQYF
14 many TRBJ2-1 TRBV7-2 NA TGTGCCAGCAGCTTAGATACAGGGAGGGCTGAGCAGTTCTTC CASSLDTGRAEQFF
12 few TRBJ1-1 TRBV7-6 NA TGTGCCAGCAGCTTATCGGGACACGAAGCTTTCTTT CASSLSGHEAFF
14 NA TRBJ1-6 TRBV10-3 NA TGTGCCACCGGGCCTGCTCAGGGTAATTCACCCCTCCACTTT CATGPAQGNSPLHF
14 few TRBJ2-3 TRBV3-1 NA TGTGCCAGCAGCCAGGGGGGACCGTCCGATACGCAGTATTTT CASSQGGPSDTQYF
16 few TRBJ1-2 TRBV20-1 TRBD1 TGCAGTGCTCACCACCCGGGACAGGGACTTTACTATGGCTACACCTTC CSAHHPGQGLYYGYTF
18 NA TRBJ2-7 TRBV9 TRBD2 TGTGCCAGCAGCGTAGGTGGAAGCGGGGGCCTCGTACAGGACGAGCAGTACTTC CASSVGGSGGLVQDEQYF
12 few TRBJ2-7 TRBV3-2 NA TGTGCCAGCAGCCAAGGACGCTACGAGCAGTACTTC CASSQGRYEQYF
13 many TRBJ2-7 TRBV2 TRBD1 TGTGCCAGCAGTCGGGACAGGGAAGACGAGCAGTACTTC CASSRDREDEQYF
15 NA TRBJ2-1 TRBV7-8 NA TGTGCCAGCAGCTCGAGCACTAGCCCCAGAGGTGAGCAGTTCTTC CASSSSTSPRGEQFF
13 NA TRBJ2-7 TRBV5-5 NA TGTGCCAGCACCCTTCCAGGAGGCCTCGAGCAGTACTTC CASTLPGGLEQYF
16 NA TRBJ2-5 TRBV15 TRBD2 TGTGCCACCAGCAGGATTGGAGGCGGGAGGGCAGAGACCCAGTACTTC CATSRIGGGRAETQYF
15 many TRBJ1-5 TRBV7-6 NA TGTGCCAGCAGCTTAGCCAGTGGCCTAAACCAGCCCCAGCATTTT CASSLASGLNQPQHF
14 few TRBJ1-1 TRBV5-6 NA TGTGCCAGCAGCTTTTCGGATTTCAACACTGAAGCTTTCTTT CASSFSDFNTEAFF
14 NA TRBJ1-2 TRBV29-1 NA TGCAGCGTTGAAGATTGGGCCCGGTCTCGGGGCTACACCTTC CSVEDWARSRGYTF
15 NA TRBJ2-3 TRBV2 NA TGTGCCAGCAGTGAAGGTCGTATTGGCGCAGATACGCAGTATTTT CASSEGRIGADTQYF
14 many TRBJ1-6 TRBV6-2/TRBV6-3 NA TGTGCCGGCCACGGGACGGCTGATAATTCACCCCTCCACTTT CAGHGTADNSPLHF
18 NA TRBJ2-2 TRBV27 NA TGTGCCAGCAGTTGGCTTTTTTTGAAGGGTAGGAACACCGGGGAGCTGTTTTTT CASSWLFLKGRNTGELFF
14 NA TRBJ2-3 TRBV9 NA TGTGCCAGCAGCGTAGCCGCGAGCACAGATACGCAGTATTTT CASSVAASTDTQYF
15 few TRBJ1-2 TRBV2 NA TGTGCCAGCAGTGCGAGGACAGTATTTAACTATGGCTACACCTTC CASSARTVFNYGYTF
16 many TRBJ2-2 TRBV5-1 NA TGCGCCAGCAGCTTGGGAGCCGAAACGTGGACCGGGGAGCTGTTTTTT CASSLGAETWTGELFF
15 few TRBJ2-6 TRBV20-1 TRBD1 TGCAGTGCAATGGACAGGGTTCCTTTGGCCAACGTCCTGACTTTC CSAMDRVPLANVLTF